The 9 T cell receptor beta chains below come from one sample, sequenced in a study of blood T cells in healthy people across ages. Primers used in a second PCR of roughly 6 to 12 cycles were a sample-barcoded 5' primer and a J-beta primer mix. MiXCR, run by TCRdb on the 5' RACE reads, gives a single entry per CDR3 protein. This table has hundreds of thousands of distinct CDR3 sequences, about 56% appearing once. Sequencing input: blood. The source of these receptors is a man aged 40-49 years in good health.

This clonotype was recorded a few times. The genes are TRBV2 and TRBJ1-2, with D possibly matching TRBD1 (6 bases). The CDR3 is 15 amino acids. Between the trimmed V and J ends, which lost 4 bases and 6 bases, there was a span of 18 bases. In germline, CDR1 is SNHLY, CDR2 FYNNEI. This chain's CDR3 is CASSVGNSRGDGYTF. CDR3 sequence (DNA): TGTGCCAGCAGTGTGGGTAATTCCAGGGGCGATGGCTACACCTTC.

The chain recombines TRBV27 with TRBJ2-7, with no clear D. V lost 6 bases and J 0 bases, leaving 12 bases between the germline ends. CDR3 size: 14 residues. The germline V gene encodes CDR1 MNHEY and CDR2 SMNVEV (reference sequence). CDR3 sequence reads: CASSQGWNSYEQYF. CDR3 sequence (DNA): TGTGCCAGCAGCCAAGGGTGGAACTCCTACGAGCAGTACTTC.

The gene calls are TRBV9 and TRBJ2-1; 7 nucleotides agree with TRBD2. With 2 bases clipped from V and 9 bases from J, the junction kept 11 bases outside the gene matches. The CDR3 consists of 15 residues. Germline values: CDR1 SGDLS, CDR2 YYNGEE. The CDR3 loop reads CASSVVAGESPEQFF. The DNA for the CDR3 is TGTGCCAGCAGCGTCGTGGCGGGAGAGAGCCCTGAGCAGTTCTTC.

The rearrangement links TRBV21-1 to TRBJ1-2; the table's D call TRBD1 went unverified against the DNA. TRBV21-1 is termed a pseudogene. The CDR3 is made up of 14 amino acids. The CDR3 loop is CASTWDRGGKGYTF. In nucleotides, the CDR3 is TGTGCCAGCACCTGGGACAGGGGGGGAAAAGGCTACACCTTC.

The chain couples TRBV28 to TRBJ1-2; D gene uncertain. The CDR3 totals 15 residues. V was trimmed by 3 bases and J by 7 bases, leaving 18 bases between them. Germline V lookup: CDR1 MDHEN, CDR2 SYDVKM. CDR3 bases: TGTGCCAGCAGTTTCCCTCATGCCTCGGTGCGTGGCTACACCTTC. Its protein product is CASSFPHASVRGYTF.

This clonotype was picked up one time. The rearrangement joins TRBV6-2 or TRBV6-3 to TRBJ2-4; D is unclear. The J call is uncertain, as TRBJ2-7 better fits the DNA end. The CDR3 covers 14 residues. The germline V gene encodes CDR1 MNHEY and CDR2 SVGEGT. For the CDR3, the DNA is TGTGCCAGCGGGGTCTACGCAAGCTCCTACGAGCAGTACTTC. Protein sequence: CASGVYASSYEQYF.

The chain joins TRBV9 to TRBJ2-3; possibly TRBD1 for D (6 bases). CDR1 and CDR2 from the germline V gene are SGDLS and YYNGEE. The CDR3 is made up of 16 amino acids. The V gene lost 1 base and the J gene lost 1 base, with 13 bases spanning the gap. The CDR3 DNA follows: TGTGCCAGCAGCGTAAATCAGGGGCGAGGCACAGATACGCAGTATTTT. Encoded protein: CASSVNQGRGTDTQYF.

This chain uses TRBV6-2 or TRBV6-3 with TRBJ2-3; the D is unclear. Looked up from germline, CDR1 is MNHEY and CDR2 is SVGEGT. The CDR3 is 15 residues long. Trimming shortened V by 6 bases and J by 0 bases, and 13 bases separated the two germline ends. CDR3: CASSPARWSTDTQYF. As DNA, the CDR3 is TGTGCCAGCAGCCCTGCCAGGTGGAGCACAGATACGCAGTATTTT.

The V and J genes are TRBV7-3 and TRBJ2-1; D may be TRBD1 or TRBD2 (5 bases each). The germline V gene encodes CDR1 SGHTA and CDR2 FQGTGA. V gave up 1 base and J gave up 7 bases, with 14 bases separating them. The CDR3 runs 15 residues. The CDR3 coding sequence is TGTGCCAGCAGCTTAATAGCGCAGGGCAGGAATGAGCAGTTCTTC. Protein sequence: CASSLIAQGRNEQFF.